The 14 T cell receptor beta chains given below trace back to one sample, sequenced in a study of T-cell reconstitution after alpha-beta-depleted transplantation in children. TCRbeta library construction was performed incorporating unique molecular identifiers. TCRdb re-called the PCR reads with MiXCR, one entry per CDR3 protein. Of around 300,000 distinct CDR3 sequences in the sample, under 14% were seen once. The material sequenced was peripheral blood, taken 180 days after TCRalphabeta/CD19-depleted stem cell transplant. These receptors were obtained from a male patient between 2 and 10 years old who had a stem cell transplant for chronic granulomatous disease, so the T cells may come from the graft donor.

There are many counts of this clonotype. The chain carries TRBV7-9 and TRBJ1-1, with a weak D call TRBD1 (5 bases). Between the trimmed V and J ends, which lost 6 bases and 3 bases, there was a span of 17 bases. CDR1 is SEHNR, CDR2 FQNEAQ, per germline (reference sequence). The CDR3 has 15 residues. CDR3 protein: CASRPLTGPYTEAFF. The DNA for the CDR3 is TGTGCCAGCAGGCCCTTAACGGGGCCTTACACTGAAGCTTTCTTT.

The sample holds many counts of this clonotype. This chain uses TRBV9 with TRBJ1-5; TRBD1 aligns across 11 bases. Germline V CDR1 and CDR2: SGDLS, YYNGEE. The CDR3 length is 15 residues. Unmatched junction bases numbered 5, after V lost 3 bases and J lost 6 bases. CDR3 coding DNA: TGTGCCAGCAGCGCGGGGACAGGGGGGACTCAGCCCCAGCATTTT. Translation: CASSAGTGGTQPQHF.

This clonotype has a count of ten or more. The rearrangement uses TRBV27 and TRBJ2-3, with 8 bases fitting TRBD1. The germline V gene has CDR1 MNHEY and CDR2 SMNVEV (reference sequence). Unmatched junction bases numbered 4, after V lost 5 bases and J lost 0 bases. The CDR3 loop spans 15 amino acids. DNA for the CDR3: TGTGCCAGCAGTGCACGGGACAGGAGCACAGATACGCAGTATTTT. Protein product: CASSARDRSTDTQYF.

About this clonotype: A single base separates this from a much larger clone, so it may be a read error. J is TRBJ2-6 and V is TRBV9, with 7 bases fitting TRBD1. V shed 4 bases and J 0 bases; nucleotides not matched to a gene: 7. Germline V gene lookup returns CDR1 SGDLS and CDR2 YYNGEE. The CDR3 is made up of 17 amino acids. CDR3 DNA: TGTGCCAGCAGCACCGTACAGGGGCACTCTGGGGCCAACGTCCTGACTTTC. It translates to CASSTVQGHSGANVLTF. The whole variable domain, filled in from reference TRBV9 and TRBJ2-6, reads DSGVTQTPKHLITATGQRVTLRCSPRSGDLSVYWYQQSLDQGLQFLIQYYNGEERAKGNILERFSAQQFPDLHSELNLSSLELGDSALYFCASSTVQGHSGANVLTFGAGSRLTVL.

This clonotype was seen many times. V is TRBV20-1 and J is TRBJ2-5; D remains ambiguous. The CDR3 extends over 11 amino acids. Looked up from germline, CDR1 is DFQATT and CDR2 is SNEGSKA (reference sequence). V lost 2 bases and J 4 bases, leaving 5 bases between the germline ends. DNA of the CDR3: TGCAGTGCTAGAATAGGAGAGACCCAGTACTTC. Its protein product is CSARIGETQYF.

This clonotype was counted many times. This chain links TRBV7-9 with TRBJ1-1; TRBD1 matches at 10 bases. The CDR3 has 15 amino acids. The trim removed 3 bases at V and 5 bases at J, leaving 6 bases unmatched. Germline V gene sequence: CDR1 SEHNR, CDR2 FQNEAQ (reference sequence). CDR3 loop: CASSLTGGAGTEAFF. The CDR3 nucleotides read TGTGCCAGCAGCTTGACAGGGGGCGCGGGGACTGAAGCTTTCTTT.

Notes on this clonotype: A read error is possible here, since a much larger clone lies one base away. The chain joins TRBV4-3 to TRBJ2-6, with D hard to call. V lost 0 bases to trimming and J lost 1 base, with 10 bases between them. There are 17 residues in the CDR3. CDR1 and CDR2 from the germline V gene are LGHNA and YSLEER. In DNA, the CDR3 is TGCGCCAGCAGCCAAGATTTATTTGGTTCTGGGGCCAACGTCCTGACTTTC. It codes for CASSQDLFGSGANVLTF.

In this sample, this clonotype turned up many times. This chain uses TRBV6-5 with TRBJ2-1; unclear D gene. The CDR3 is 16 residues long. Trimming left V 0 bases short and J 5 bases short, with 14 bases between. In germline, CDR1 is MNHEY, CDR2 SVGAGI. DNA for the CDR3: TGTGCCAGCAGTTACTCGACCATCCGGGCTAACAATGAGCAGTTCTTC. Its translation is CASSYSTIRANNEQFF.

The chain employs TRBV7-8 and TRBJ1-2, with D unclear. V lost 5 bases to trimming and J lost 5 bases, with 18 bases between them. CDR3 length equals 15 residues. CDR1 and CDR2 (germline): SGHVS, FQNEAQ. The CDR3 is CASSAGLTGWYGYTF. Written as DNA, the CDR3 is TGTGCCAGCAGCGCGGGATTGACGGGGTGGTATGGCTACACCTTC. Variable domain in full (rest from reference TRBV7-8 and TRBJ1-2): GAGVSQSPRYKVAKRGQDVALRCDPISGHVSLFWYQQALGQGPEFLTYFQNEAQLDKSGLPSDRFFAERPEGSVSTLKIQRTQQEDSAVYLCASSAGLTGWYGYTFGSGTRLTVV.

This clonotype was found many times. The V gene is TRBV5-6, the J gene TRBJ2-7; TRBD1 or TRBD2 may be the D gene (5 bases each). Between the trimmed V and J ends, which lost 3 bases and 4 bases, there was a span of 17 bases. The germline V gene encodes CDR1 SGHDT and CDR2 YYEEEE. CDR3 length: 15 residues. CDR3: CASSSRGPKAYEQYF. For the CDR3, the DNA is TGTGCCAGCAGCTCTCGGGGACCAAAGGCGTACGAGCAGTACTTC.

This clonotype has a count of ten or more. The V call is TRBV6-1, the J call TRBJ1-2; D is unresolved. The CDR3 covers 14 residues. V was cut by 5 bases and J by 0 bases, with 10 bases left in between. Germline CDR1 reads MNHNS; CDR2 reads SASEGT. CDR3 bases: TGTGCCAGCAGTCCCGAGAGTCCTAACTATGGCTACACCTTC. The encoded protein is CASSPESPNYGYTF.

In this sample, this clonotype turned up many times. The rearrangement uses TRBV11-2 and TRBJ2-3; 12 bases fit TRBD2. From germline, CDR1 is SGHAT and CDR2 FQNNGV. The CDR3 is 16 residues long. Trimming at V came to 5 bases and at J to 1 base, leaving 4 bases not matched to a gene. The CDR3 DNA reads as TGTGCCAGCAGCCCGCGACTAGCGGGAGGCACAGATACGCAGTATTTT. It codes for CASSPRLAGGTDTQYF.

This clonotype was detected ten times or more. The chain recombines TRBV28 with TRBJ2-1; D not resolved. Germline CDR1 is MDHEN and CDR2 is SYDVKM. CDR3 length: 12 amino acids. V lost 10 bases, J lost 1 base, and 8 bases lay in between. This chain's CDR3 is CATDTSYNEQFF. The CDR3, as DNA: TGTGCCACCGACACTTCCTACAATGAGCAGTTCTTC.

This chain joins TRBV19 and TRBJ2-1, with 10 bases matching TRBD2. V gave up 3 bases and J gave up 3 bases; unmatched junction bases: 5. CDR1 LNHDA and CDR2 SQIVND come from the germline V gene (reference sequence). The CDR3 is 16 amino acids. CDR3 coding DNA: TGTGCCAGTAGTATTCTTGGGACTAGCGACTACAATGAGCAGTTCTTC. Its protein is CASSILGTSDYNEQFF. Complete variable domain (other parts from reference TRBV19 and TRBJ2-1): DGGITQSPKYLFRKEGQNVTLSCEQNLNHDAMYWYRQDPGQGLRLIYYSQIVNDFQKGDIAEGYSVSREKKESFPLTVTSAQKNPTAFYLCASSILGTSDYNEQFFGPGTRLTVL.